This T cell receptor (beta chain) was sequenced during a study of cytomegalovirus exposure and HLA in healthy donors. Whole-study results and caveats: Presence/absence analyses took donor sequencing depth as roughly uniform.

Looked up from germline, CDR1 is SGHRS and CDR2 is YFSETQ. V was cut by 0 bases and J by 0 bases, with 10 bases left in between. The CDR3 is 16 amino acids. The PCR employed 60 Vbeta primers together with 13 Jbeta primers. Original data processing: Per a later analysis, the number of unique TCR beta chains was roughly 87 million, of which around 9.9 million were shared. Profiled with immunoSEQ multiplex PCR; TCRdb holds only in-frame clones, not every one. That table is the source of V, J and clone size, and D and trimming were worked out from the DNA. The sample consists of some 130,000 clones, roughly three quarters of them appearing once. As concerns this clone: As yet, its antigen is unknown.

The rearrangement uses TRBV5-1 and TRBJ2-1; D is undetermined. The sequenced material came from PBMCs. The clonotype comes from a man aged 25-45 years in good health and CMV-seronegative. The DNA of the CDR3 is TGCGCCAGCAGCTTGGCCGACTCTAACTCCTACAATGAGCAGTTCTTC. Translating it yields CASSLADSNSYNEQFF.